The source of this T cell receptor beta chain is a study of cytomegalovirus exposure and HLA in healthy donors. General study findings and limits: It was found in a later analysis that first-cohort TCR clusters tended to co-occur in the 120 validation repertoires. In vitro experiments confirmed that a few CMV-associated chains were specific for CMV antigens.

This clone has just a few counts. No antigen is known for it. The table came from immunoSEQ multiplex PCR; TCRdb's copy has only in-frame clones and leaves some out. The data show some 98,000 clones, roughly 87% seen once. V was shortened by 3 bases and J by 6 bases, with 12 bases between the two germline ends. This CDR3 region has 13 residues. CDR1 is ENHRY, CDR2 SYGVKD, per germline. Sequencing used PBMCs. This clonotype originated in a man aged 18-30 years in good health and CMV-seropositive. The chain carries TRBV10-3 and TRBJ2-7, with D maybe TRBD1 (6 bases). CDR3 region: CAISEQGASEQYF. CDR3 coding DNA: TGTGCCATCAGTGAACAGGGAGCTAGCGAGCAGTACTTC.